This is a list of T cell receptor beta chains from one sample in a study of response to subunit inactivated influenza vaccine. In TCRdb, the RT-PCR reads were re-called with MiXCR into one record per CDR3 protein. The table records over 800,000 distinct CDR3 sequences, 21% of them present only once. The starting material was PBMCs from blood, obtained about 5 days after vaccination. These receptors were obtained from a man between 50 and 59 years old who received an inactivated influenza vaccine. Both conserved end residues are part of each CDR3. Each record gives: CDR3 DNA, CDR3 protein, D gene, J gene, clone size, V gene. A D gene is named only where the DNA matches it firmly. Clone sizes are given selectively: once, few, many, or a class where the clone is expanded.

CDR3 DNA: TGCAGTGCTAGACTAGCGGGAGGAGGGGAGACCCAGTACTTC
CDR3 protein: CSARLAGGGETQYF
D gene: TRBD2
J gene: TRBJ2-5
clone size: few
V gene: TRBV20-1

CDR3 DNA: TGTGCCAGCAGTACCCAGGGAGGGACGGGTGAAGCTTTCTTT
CDR3 protein: CASSTQGGTGEAFF
D gene: .
J gene: TRBJ1-1
clone size: .
V gene: TRBV12-3/TRBV12-4

CDR3 DNA: TGTGCCAGCTCACCTTCGACGGATCCCTACGAGCAGTACTTC
CDR3 protein: CASSPSTDPYEQYF
D gene: .
J gene: TRBJ2-7
clone size: .
V gene: TRBV18

CDR3 DNA: TGCAGTGCTAGTCCTCCCGGGACAGGGGGAGATACGCAGTATTTT
CDR3 protein: CSASPPGTGGDTQYF
D gene: TRBD1
J gene: TRBJ2-3
clone size: few
V gene: TRBV20-1

CDR3 DNA: TGTGCCAGCAGTCCCTCTAGCGGGAGGGGTGATGAGCAGTTCTTC
CDR3 protein: CASSPSSGRGDEQFF
D gene: TRBD2
J gene: TRBJ2-1
clone size: few
V gene: TRBV27

CDR3 DNA: TGTGCCAGCACCCGAATGGACAGCCTAAATACGCAGTATTTT
CDR3 protein: CASTRMDSLNTQYF
D gene: .
J gene: TRBJ2-3
clone size: few
V gene: TRBV2

CDR3 DNA: TGTGCCAGCAGTTCCCGTCTCATCAGGGCTAACATGAACACTGAAGCTTTCTTT
CDR3 protein: CASSSRLIRANMNTEAFF
D gene: .
J gene: TRBJ1-1
clone size: .
V gene: TRBV6-2/TRBV6-3

CDR3 DNA: TGTGCCTCCACCCAAGTGGGGTTTCACTACACCTTC
CDR3 protein: CASTQVGFHYTF
D gene: .
J gene: TRBJ1-2
clone size: few
V gene: TRBV10-3

CDR3 DNA: TGTGCCATCAGTGAGTCGGGCGACTACGAGCAGTACTTC
CDR3 protein: CAISESGDYEQYF
D gene: .
J gene: TRBJ2-7
clone size: .
V gene: TRBV10-3

CDR3 DNA: TGCGCCAGCAGCCTAACTTTTTCGGACAGGCAAGCTTTCTTT
CDR3 protein: CASSLTFSDRQAFF
D gene: TRBD1
J gene: TRBJ1-1
clone size: .
V gene: TRBV4-1

CDR3 DNA: TGTGCCAGCGGTAGGGACAGTCTTCCCACAGATACGCAGTATTTT
CDR3 protein: CASGRDSLPTDTQYF
D gene: TRBD1
J gene: TRBJ2-3
clone size: .
V gene: TRBV12-3/TRBV12-4

CDR3 DNA: TGTGCCACCAGTGACCCAAGGGGCACCTTCGGCACAGATACGCAGTATTTT
CDR3 protein: CATSDPRGTFGTDTQYF
D gene: .
J gene: TRBJ2-3
clone size: .
V gene: TRBV24-1

CDR3 DNA: TGTGCCAGCTCAACCACAGATAGCAATCAGCCCCAGCATTTT
CDR3 protein: CASSTTDSNQPQHF
D gene: .
J gene: TRBJ1-5
clone size: .
V gene: TRBV18

CDR3 DNA: TGTGCCAGCAGAATTAGTTTTGGGGCAGAGACCCAGTACTTC
CDR3 protein: CASRISFGAETQYF
D gene: .
J gene: TRBJ2-5
clone size: .
V gene: TRBV27